One sample yielded the 25 T cell receptor beta chains listed below, sequenced in a study of radiation and T cells in renal cell carcinoma. TCRdb's copy holds only in-frame clones and misses some; the assay was immunoSEQ multiplex PCR. The sample carries 95,000 or so clones, 86% recorded once. Time point: baseline pretreatment blood. Treatment described: 15 Gy SBRT to primary tumor, nephrectomy 4 weeks later. The specimen was blood, collected from a patient whose treatment included radiotherapy and nephrectomy. These receptors all come from a man aged 45-60 years with renal cell carcinoma.

CDR3 sequence: CASGAGTVSYEQYF. Written as DNA, the CDR3 is TGTGCTAGTGGGGCCGGGACAGTCTCCTACGAGCAGTACTTC. The rearrangement uses TRBV12-5 and TRBJ2-7; 7 bases are shared with TRBD1. Per germline, CDR1 LGHNT and CDR2 FRNRAP. The CDR3 extends over 14 amino acids. Losses at the gene ends were 6 bases for V and 0 bases for J; bases not matched to a gene: 5. The full variable domain, rest sourced from reference TRBV12-5 and TRBJ2-7, is DARVTQTPRHKVTEMGQEVTMRCQPILGHNTVFWYRQTMMQGLELLAYFRNRAPLDDSGMPKDRFSAEMPDATLATLKIQPSEPRDSAVYFCASGAGTVSYEQYFGPGTRLTVT.

The rearrangement uses TRBV19 and TRBJ2-3; weak D call: TRBD1 (6 bases). Germline V gene sequence: CDR1 LNHDA, CDR2 SQIVND (reference sequence). This CDR3 is 14 amino acids long. V was shortened by 10 bases and J by 2 bases, with 16 bases between the two germline ends. The CDR3, as DNA: TGTGCCACGCAACCGGGACATAACACAGATACGCAGTATTTT. It yields the protein CATQPGHNTDTQYF.

J is TRBJ2-1 and V is TRBV5-1; TRBD1 or TRBD2 may be the D gene (5 bases each). The CDR3 contains 14 residues. Looked up from germline, CDR1 is SGHRS and CDR2 is YFSETQ. Trimming took off 4 bases at V and 7 bases at J, with 15 bases between the two ends. CDR3: CASSPGAPVNEQFF. The CDR3 bases are TGCGCCAGCAGCCCCGGGGCACCCGTAAATGAGCAGTTCTTC.

DNA of the CDR3: TGTGCCAGCAGGGCTACAGGCCTCTATGGCTACACCTTC. Translation gives CASRATGLYGYTF. This chain uses TRBV2 with TRBJ1-2; possibly TRBD1 for D (5 bases). This CDR3 has 13 amino acids. Per germline, CDR1 SNHLY and CDR2 FYNNEI. The V end lost 6 bases, the J end lost 4 bases, and 12 bases lay between the germline ends.

The chain has TRBV23-1 and TRBJ2-7; 9 nucleotides agree with TRBD1. TRBV23-1 is recorded as an ORF, its role being uncertain. The CDR3 spans 14 residues. J gave up 4 bases and V 2 bases, and 3 bases lay outside the gene matches. Written as DNA, the CDR3 is TGCGCCAGCAGTCAAGGACAGGGGCCGTACGAGCAGTACTTC. It yields the protein CASSQGQGPYEQYF.

J is TRBJ2-1 and V is TRBV29-1, with D unclear. The germline gives CDR1 SQVTM, CDR2 ANQGSEA. Trimming pared 5 bases from V and 9 bases from J, leaving 8 bases between. The CDR3 consists of 10 residues. This CDR3 is CSVNYAEQFF. The CDR3 DNA follows: TGCAGCGTTAACTACGCTGAGCAGTTCTTC.

The chain employs TRBV27 and TRBJ2-7; a possible D gene is TRBD2 (6 bases). V lost 0 bases, J lost 9 bases, and 15 bases lay in between. This CDR3 comprises 14 residues. CDR1 is MNHEY, CDR2 SMNVEV, per germline (reference sequence). CDR3 nucleotide sequence: TGTGCCAGCAGTTTATCGCCCAGCGGGCTATGGCAGTACTTC. The encoded protein is CASSLSPSGLWQYF.

Turning to this clone: This CDR3 is also generated by other DNA sequences in the sample. V is TRBV6-5 and J is TRBJ2-7; TRBD1 is a possible D gene (7 bases). Germline CDR1 reads MNHEY; CDR2 reads SVGAGI. V was clipped by 2 bases and J by 3 bases, with 11 bases between them. The CDR3 is made up of 14 amino acids. The CDR3 coding sequence is TGTGCCAGCAGTTACAGCAGGGGGGACTACGAGCAGTACTTC. It specifies CASSYSRGDYEQYF.

This chain's CDR3 is CASAMGLQETQYF. The CDR3 DNA reads TGCGCCAGCGCCATGGGGTTGCAAGAGACCCAGTACTTC. This chain links TRBV4-1 with TRBJ2-5; D call uncertain. V shed 8 bases and J shed 2 bases, with 12 bases lying between them. Germline V CDR1 and CDR2: MGHRA, YSYEKL. The CDR3 is 13 amino acids.

The gene calls are TRBV7-2 and TRBJ1-5, with TRBD1 matching over 8 bases. This CDR3 contains 13 residues. The germline V gene has CDR1 SGHTA and CDR2 FQGNSA. The J segment lost 5 bases and the V segment lost 4 bases, leaving 1 base of the junction unmatched. The DNA for the CDR3 is TGTGCCAGCAGCTCACAGGGGGATCAGCCCCAGCATTTT. It translates to CASSSQGDQPQHF.

This chain uses TRBV6-1 with TRBJ2-5; D unresolved. The germline V and J ends were trimmed by 2 bases and 4 bases, with 8 bases remaining between them. Germline assignment: CDR1 MNHNS and CDR2 SASEGT. CDR3 length equals 13 residues. CDR3 sequence reads: CASSENGPETQYF. In DNA, the CDR3 is TGTGCCAGCAGTGAAAATGGTCCAGAGACCCAGTACTTC.

The chain is built from TRBV2 and TRBJ2-3; 8 bases are a match to TRBD2. CDR3 length: 14 amino acids. Germline-derived CDR1 and CDR2 are SNHLY and FYNNEI. J was trimmed by 2 bases and V by 7 bases; bases with no gene match: 5. This CDR3 reads CASNPGGITDTQYF. For the CDR3, the DNA is TGTGCCAGCAACCCGGGGGGGATCACAGATACGCAGTATTTT.

The CDR3 region is CASSHLDILNTGELFF. CDR3 nucleotide sequence: TGCGCCAGCAGCCATTTGGACATACTGAACACCGGGGAGCTGTTTTTT. The rearrangement links TRBV5-1 to TRBJ2-2, with D tentatively TRBD1 (5 bases). The V end lost 4 bases, the J end lost 1 base, and 14 bases lay between the germline ends. The CDR3 length is 16 residues. Germline CDR1 SGHRS, CDR2 YFSETQ. Using reference TRBV5-1 and TRBJ2-2 for the parts outside the CDR3, the full variable domain is KAGVTQTPRYLIKTRGQQVTLSCSPISGHRSVSWYQQTPGQGLQFLFEYFSETQRNKGNFPGRFSGRQFSNSRSEMNVSTLELGDSALYLCASSHLDILNTGELFFGEGSRLTVL.

The rearrangement uses TRBV5-1 and TRBJ2-2, with D unclear. Germline V CDR1 and CDR2: SGHRS, YFSETQ. The V gene lost 2 bases and the J gene lost 7 bases, with 15 bases spanning the gap. The CDR3 sequence is 15 residues long. The CDR3 DNA follows: TGCGCCAGCAGCTTCAGCAGAAGCACGAGCGGGGAGCTGTTTTTT. It codes for CASSFSRSTSGELFF. Full variable domain (rest looked up from reference TRBV5-1 and TRBJ2-2): KAGVTQTPRYLIKTRGQQVTLSCSPISGHRSVSWYQQTPGQGLQFLFEYFSETQRNKGNFPGRFSGRQFSNSRSEMNVSTLELGDSALYLCASSFSRSTSGELFFGEGSRLTVL.

The V call is TRBV9, the J call TRBJ2-1, with TRBD2 as a possible D gene (6 bases). CDR1 is SGDLS and CDR2 is YYNGEE in the germline V gene. Trimming removed 4 bases from V and 0 bases from J, with 8 bases in between. The length of the CDR3 is 14 residues. CDR3 bases: TGTGCCAGCAGCCCTAGCGTCTCCTACAATGAGCAGTTCTTC. Amino acid sequence: CASSPSVSYNEQFF.

The chain links TRBV6-6 to TRBJ1-1; no firm D call. CDR1 is MNHNY, CDR2 SVGAGI, per germline (reference sequence). The CDR3 runs 12 residues. V was pared by 2 bases and J by 1 base, with 2 bases between. CDR3 in DNA: TGTGCCAGCAGTTACCCGAACACTGAAGCTTTCTTT. Encoded protein: CASSYPNTEAFF.

There are a few counts of this clone. This rearrangement joins TRBV5-4 to TRBJ1-1, with unresolved D. Trimming took off 3 bases at V and 4 bases at J, with 7 bases between the two ends. This CDR3 has 12 amino acids. Germline-derived CDR1 and CDR2 are SGHNT and YYREEE (reference sequence). The CDR3 DNA is TGTGCCAGCAGCTGGGGATTCACTGAAGCTTTCTTT. Translated, it gives CASSWGFTEAFF.

The rearrangement joins TRBV19 to TRBJ2-5, with 11 positions matching TRBD1. Germline lookup yields CDR1 LNHDA and CDR2 SQIVND (reference sequence). V lost 3 bases to trimming and J lost 0 bases; unmatched junction nucleotides: 3. This CDR3 region has 16 residues. CDR3 coding DNA: TGTGCCAGTAGTATCGGGGACAGGGGGTACCAAGAGACCCAGTACTTC. Translation gives CASSIGDRGYQETQYF.

V gene TRBV10-3 combines with J gene TRBJ2-3, with 12 bases fitting TRBD2. J was trimmed by 0 bases and V by 4 bases; bases with no gene match: 5. Germline V CDR1 and CDR2: ENHRY, SYGVKD. The CDR3 has 17 residues. The CDR3 coding sequence is TGTGCCATCAGTGGGACTAGCGGGGCCTCTAGCACAGATACGCAGTATTTT. Residues: CAISGTSGASSTDTQYF.

This chain connects TRBV4-2 to TRBJ2-1; 9 bases line up with TRBD2. The CDR3 has 16 residues. The germline V gene has CDR1 LGHNA and CDR2 YNFKEQ. V trimming: 4 bases; J trimming: 1 base; junction bases outside the gene matches: 5. The CDR3 sequence is CASSPGSGRSYNEQFF. CDR3 DNA: TGTGCCAGCAGCCCAGGTAGCGGGAGATCCTACAATGAGCAGTTCTTC.

The chain is built from TRBV2 and TRBJ2-5, with D perhaps assigned TRBD1 or TRBD2 (5 bases each). The germline CDR1 and CDR2 sequences are SNHLY and FYNNEI. This CDR3 has 13 residues. The ends were cut back, 8 bases at V and 5 bases at J, with 15 bases in the middle. For the CDR3, the DNA is TGTGCCAGCCAAGGGGACGGACGGGAGACCCAGTACTTC. Encoded protein: CASQGDGRETQYF.

The V call is TRBV7-9, the J call TRBJ2-3; 7 nucleotides agree with TRBD2. Germline assignment: CDR1 SEHNR and CDR2 FQNEAQ (reference sequence). The CDR3 is made up of 13 amino acids. Trimming removed 7 bases from V and 1 base from J; junction bases left unmatched: 2. In DNA, the CDR3 is TGTGCCAGCAACCGGGGGGGCACAGATACGCAGTATTTT. Amino acid sequence: CASNRGGTDTQYF.

The chain recombines TRBV28 with TRBJ2-7; 9 bases are a match to TRBD1. The CDR3 has 14 amino acids. V lost 7 bases and J lost 3; bases outside the gene matches: 7. Germline V gene sequence: CDR1 MDHEN, CDR2 SYDVKM. The CDR3 coding sequence is TGTGCCAGCATAGGGACAGGGAAATTCTACGAGCAGTACTTC. Residues: CASIGTGKFYEQYF. The entire variable domain, with the rest obtained from reference TRBV28 and TRBJ2-7, is as follows: DVKVTQSSRYLVKRTGEKVFLECVQDMDHENMFWYRQDPGLGLRLIYFSYDVKMKEKGDIPEGYSVSREKKERFSLILESASTNQTSMYLCASIGTGKFYEQYFGPGTRLTVT.

V is TRBV11-2 and J is TRBJ1-1; TRBD1 might be the D (6 bases). CDR3 length: 12 residues. Germline CDR1 SGHAT, CDR2 FQNNGV. V was pared by 1 base and J by 11 bases, with 11 bases between. The CDR3 sequence: CASSLGQGRAFF. CDR3 DNA sequence: TGTGCCAGCAGCTTAGGTCAGGGGCGGGCTTTCTTT.

The chain combines TRBV5-1 with TRBJ2-1; possible D gene TRBD2, 6 bases. Germline V lookup: CDR1 SGHRS, CDR2 YFSETQ. V was cut by 4 bases and J by 0 bases, with 17 bases left in between. This CDR3 contains 17 residues. As DNA, the CDR3 is TGCGCCAGCAGCGCATCGGTCTCGGGAGTCTCCTACAATGAGCAGTTCTTC. Its translation: CASSASVSGVSYNEQFF.